This is a list of T cell receptor beta chains from one sample in a study of tumor-infiltrating lymphocytes in primary liver carcinoma. TCRdb redid the calling of the multiplex PCR reads with MiXCR, one entry per CDR3 protein. This table has 300,000 to 400,000 distinct CDR3 sequences, about 60% appearing once. The source material was peripheral blood. Receptor source: a man aged 40-49 years with primary liver carcinoma and hepatitis B virus infection. Each CDR3 is given with its conserved first and last residue.

TRBV12-3/TRBV12-4	TRBJ2-3	CASSRTSGRDTDTQYF
TRBV4-2	TRBJ2-7	CASSQVGSGVYEQYF
TRBV6-5	TRBJ2-2	CASSSPGQGNTGELFF
TRBV4-3	TRBJ2-1	CASSHYRNNEQFF
TRBV12-3/TRBV12-4	TRBJ2-2	CASRGLMSTGELFF
TRBV14	TRBJ2-7	CASSQSLALFHEQYF
TRBV4-1	TRBJ2-7	CASSPSVGAGIPNF
TRBV5-1	TRBJ1-4	CAGGDRSSEKLFF
TRBV28	TRBJ2-1	CASSPATSGLYNEQFF
TRBV11-2	TRBJ1-1	CASSLQGATEAFF
TRBV6-5	TRBJ2-1	CASSYSGGGPKNEQFF
TRBV6-1	TRBJ1-1	CTSREVLEAFF
TRBV12-3/TRBV12-4	TRBJ2-5	CASTYLGTVQETQYF
TRBV7-9	TRBJ2-6	CASSIRRVGANVLTF
TRBV29-1	TRBJ1-4	CSAGGYRDEKLFF
TRBV7-8	TRBJ1-1	CASSLALDSEAFF
TRBV30	TRBJ2-1	CAWTRTGGNEQFF
TRBV30	TRBJ2-7	CAWSPGLAGTIGQQYF
TRBV6-6	TRBJ2-3	CVSSAPGRRGSRDTQYF
TRBV29-1	TRBJ2-1	CSVGLTNEQFF
TRBV29-1	TRBJ2-5	CSAVKGGQETQYF
TRBV6-2/TRBV6-3	TRBJ1-5	CASSHVQGINQPQHF
TRBV5-6	TRBJ2-6	CASSAQGAAPSVQTF
TRBV10-3	TRBJ2-3	CAISDPGRADTQYF
TRBV6-7	TRBJ1-4	CASIRGQGVEELFF
TRBV10-3	TRBJ1-1	CAIRGRSQGLITEAFF
TRBV4-1	TRBJ2-1	CASSQVDLVHYNEQFF
TRBV4-2	TRBJ2-3	CAGGLESTDTQCF
TRBV24-1	TRBJ2-3	CATSDPGGSGSTDTQYF
TRBV6-2/TRBV6-3	TRBJ1-5	CASTPSGAREHQPQHF
TRBV6-5	TRBJ1-1	CASSSLVNTEAFF
TRBV4-3	TRBJ2-3	CASSQRLARSADTQYF
TRBV11-1	TRBJ2-7	CASSSGPRQGSYEQCF
TRBV7-8	TRBJ2-2	CASSLSGTNTGELFF
TRBV5-6	TRBJ1-5	CTSSRGDRLLEKPQHF
TRBV28	TRBJ2-2	CASSWGRGTNTGELFF
TRBV5-5	TRBJ2-6	CASTPHNPSGANVLTF
TRBV10-3	TRBJ2-1	CAISESSVGRNEQFF
TRBV10-3	TRBJ1-5	CAISVKPESQPQHF